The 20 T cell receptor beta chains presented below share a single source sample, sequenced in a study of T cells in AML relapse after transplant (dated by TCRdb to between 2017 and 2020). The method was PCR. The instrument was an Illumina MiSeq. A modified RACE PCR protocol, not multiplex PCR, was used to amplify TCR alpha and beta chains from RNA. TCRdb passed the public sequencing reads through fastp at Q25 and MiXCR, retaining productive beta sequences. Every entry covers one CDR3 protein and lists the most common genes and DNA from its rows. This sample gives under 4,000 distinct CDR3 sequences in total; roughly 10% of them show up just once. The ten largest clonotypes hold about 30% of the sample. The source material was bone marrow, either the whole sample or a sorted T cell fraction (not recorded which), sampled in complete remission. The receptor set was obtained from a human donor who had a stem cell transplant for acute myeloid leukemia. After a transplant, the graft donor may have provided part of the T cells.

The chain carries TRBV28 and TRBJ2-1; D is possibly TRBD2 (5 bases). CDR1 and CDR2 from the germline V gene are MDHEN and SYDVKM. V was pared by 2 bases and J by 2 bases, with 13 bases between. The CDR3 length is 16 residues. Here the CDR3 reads CASSLSGLGTYNEQFF. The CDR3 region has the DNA TGTGCCAGCAGTTTAAGCGGACTCGGAACCTACAATGAGCAGTTCTTC.

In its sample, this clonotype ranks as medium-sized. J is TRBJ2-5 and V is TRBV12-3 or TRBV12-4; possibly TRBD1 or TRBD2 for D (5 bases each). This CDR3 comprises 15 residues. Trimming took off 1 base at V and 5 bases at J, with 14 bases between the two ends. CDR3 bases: TGTGCCAGCAGTTTAGGGGACGGCCTAGGGGAGACCCAGTACTTC. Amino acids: CASSLGDGLGETQYF.

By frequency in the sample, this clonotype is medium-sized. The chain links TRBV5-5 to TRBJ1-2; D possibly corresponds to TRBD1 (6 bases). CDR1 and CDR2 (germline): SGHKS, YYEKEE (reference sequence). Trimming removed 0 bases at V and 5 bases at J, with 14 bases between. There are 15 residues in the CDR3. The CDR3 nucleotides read TGTGCCAGCAGCTTGGAGTCTACAGGGTCATATGGCTACACCTTC. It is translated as CASSLESTGSYGYTF.

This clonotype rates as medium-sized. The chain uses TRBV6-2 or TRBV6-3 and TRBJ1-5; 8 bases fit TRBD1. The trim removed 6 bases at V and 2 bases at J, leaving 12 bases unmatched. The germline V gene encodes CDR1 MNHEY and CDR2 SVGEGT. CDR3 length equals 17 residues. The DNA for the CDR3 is TGTGCCAGCAGCGCGGACAGGGTAGAGGCGGGCAATCAGCCCCAGCATTTT. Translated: CASSADRVEAGNQPQHF.

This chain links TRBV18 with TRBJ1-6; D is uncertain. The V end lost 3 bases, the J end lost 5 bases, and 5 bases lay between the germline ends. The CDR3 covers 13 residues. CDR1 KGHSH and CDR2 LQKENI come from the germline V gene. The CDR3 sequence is CASSPLDNSPLHF. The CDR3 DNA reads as TGTGCCAGCTCACCCCTAGATAATTCACCCCTCCACTTT. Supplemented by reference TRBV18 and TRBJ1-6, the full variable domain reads NAGVMQNPRHLVRRRGQEARLRCSPMKGHSHVYWYRQLPEEGLKFMVYLQKENIIDESGMPKERFSAEFPKEGPSILRIQQVVRGDSAAYFCASSPLDNSPLHFGNGTRLTVT.

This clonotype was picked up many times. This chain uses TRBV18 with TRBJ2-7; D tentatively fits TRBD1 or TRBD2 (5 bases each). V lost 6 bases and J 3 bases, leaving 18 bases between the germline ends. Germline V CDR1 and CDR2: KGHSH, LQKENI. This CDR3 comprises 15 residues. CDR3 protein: CASSRGSPLDYEQYF. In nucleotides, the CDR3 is TGTGCCAGCTCCCGGGGCTCCCCCCTGGACTACGAGCAGTACTTC. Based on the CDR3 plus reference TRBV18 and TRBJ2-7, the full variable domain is NAGVMQNPRHLVRRRGQEARLRCSPMKGHSHVYWYRQLPEEGLKFMVYLQKENIIDESGMPKERFSAEFPKEGPSILRIQQVVRGDSAAYFCASSRGSPLDYEQYFGPGTRLTVT.

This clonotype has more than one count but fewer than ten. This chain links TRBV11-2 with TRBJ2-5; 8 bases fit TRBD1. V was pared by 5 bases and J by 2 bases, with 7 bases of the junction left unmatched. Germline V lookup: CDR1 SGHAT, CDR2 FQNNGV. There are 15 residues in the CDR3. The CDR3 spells CASSPYRGVQETQYF. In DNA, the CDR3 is TGTGCCAGCAGCCCCTACAGGGGGGTTCAAGAGACCCAGTACTTC.

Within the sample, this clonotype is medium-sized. This CDR3 reads CASSLLGGAGHEQFF. In DNA form, the CDR3 reads TGTGCCAGCAGCCTTCTCGGGGGGGCCGGTCATGAGCAGTTCTTC. The chain employs TRBV11-2 and TRBJ2-1; 8 bases agree with TRBD2. The germline V gene encodes CDR1 SGHAT and CDR2 FQNNGV. The CDR3 has 15 residues. V was clipped by 5 bases and J by 8 bases; unmatched bases: 11.

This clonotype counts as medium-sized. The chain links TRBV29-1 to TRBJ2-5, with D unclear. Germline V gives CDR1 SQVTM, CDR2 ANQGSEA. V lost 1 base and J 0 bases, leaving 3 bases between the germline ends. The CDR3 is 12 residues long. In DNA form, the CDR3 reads TGCAGCGTTGAAGGACACCAAGAGACCCAGTACTTC. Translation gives CSVEGHQETQYF.

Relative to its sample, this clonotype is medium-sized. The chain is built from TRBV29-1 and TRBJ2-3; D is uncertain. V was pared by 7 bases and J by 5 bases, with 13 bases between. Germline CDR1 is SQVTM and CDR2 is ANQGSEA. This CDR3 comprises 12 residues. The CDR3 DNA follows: TGCAGCGGGGTCCCAAACGGAGATACGCAGTATTTT. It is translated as CSGVPNGDTQYF.

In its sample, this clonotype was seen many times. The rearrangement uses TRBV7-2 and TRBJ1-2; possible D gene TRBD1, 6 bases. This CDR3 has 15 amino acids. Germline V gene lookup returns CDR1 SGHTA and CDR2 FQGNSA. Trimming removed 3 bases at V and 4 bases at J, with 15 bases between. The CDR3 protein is CASSLGTRTIYGYTF. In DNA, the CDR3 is TGTGCCAGCAGCTTGGGGACAAGAACAATCTATGGCTACACCTTC.

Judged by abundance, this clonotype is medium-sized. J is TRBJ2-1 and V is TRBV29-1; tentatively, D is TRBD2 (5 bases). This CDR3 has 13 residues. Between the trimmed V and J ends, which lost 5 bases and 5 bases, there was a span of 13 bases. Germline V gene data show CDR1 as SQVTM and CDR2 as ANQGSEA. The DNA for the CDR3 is TGCAGCGTTTATCCAGGACTGCACAATGAGCAGTTCTTC. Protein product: CSVYPGLHNEQFF.

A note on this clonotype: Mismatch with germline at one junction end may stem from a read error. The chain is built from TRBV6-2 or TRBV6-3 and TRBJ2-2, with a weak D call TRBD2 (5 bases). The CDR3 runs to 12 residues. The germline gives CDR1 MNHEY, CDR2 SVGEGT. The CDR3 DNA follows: TGTGCCAGCAGCTTGGGATCCGGGGAGCGGTTTTTT. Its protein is CASSLGSGERFF.

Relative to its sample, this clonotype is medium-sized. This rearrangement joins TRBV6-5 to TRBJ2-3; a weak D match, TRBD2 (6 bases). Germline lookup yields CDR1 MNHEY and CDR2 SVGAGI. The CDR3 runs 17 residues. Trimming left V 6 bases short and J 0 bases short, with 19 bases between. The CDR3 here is CASRAGLGVTSTDTQYF. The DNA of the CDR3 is TGTGCCAGCAGGGCGGGGTTGGGGGTTACTAGCACAGATACGCAGTATTTT.

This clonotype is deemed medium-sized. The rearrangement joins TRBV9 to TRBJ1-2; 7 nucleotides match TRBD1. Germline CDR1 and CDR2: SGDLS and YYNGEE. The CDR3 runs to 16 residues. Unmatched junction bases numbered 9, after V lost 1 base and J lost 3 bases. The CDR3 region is CASSVSPGQLDYGYTF. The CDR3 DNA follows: TGTGCCAGCAGCGTAAGCCCGGGACAGCTAGACTATGGCTACACCTTC.

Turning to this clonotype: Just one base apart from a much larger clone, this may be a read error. DNA of the CDR3: TGTGCCAGAAGCCAGGGACAGGGGGCCGGGGAGCTGTTTTTT. Its translation is CARSQGQGAGELFF. V and J are TRBV7-2 and TRBJ2-2; 11 bases agree with TRBD1. The CDR3 loop spans 14 amino acids. Losses at the gene ends were 9 bases for V and 6 bases for J; bases not matched to a gene: 6. CDR1 is SGHTA and CDR2 is FQGNSA in the germline V gene.

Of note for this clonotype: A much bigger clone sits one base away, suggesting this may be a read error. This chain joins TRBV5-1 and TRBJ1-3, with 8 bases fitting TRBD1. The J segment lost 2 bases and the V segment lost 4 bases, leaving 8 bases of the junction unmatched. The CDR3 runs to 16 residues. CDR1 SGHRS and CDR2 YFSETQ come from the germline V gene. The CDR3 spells CASSLRQGMTGNTIYF. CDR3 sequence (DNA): TGCGCCAGCAGCCTAAGACAGGGGATGACTGGAAACACCATATATTTT.

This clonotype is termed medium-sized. The CDR3 spells CASSYGPASSGNTIYF. The CDR3 region has the DNA TGTGCCAGCAGTTACGGTCCAGCTAGCTCTGGAAACACCATATATTTT. This chain joins TRBV6-6 and TRBJ1-3; D gene uncertain. This CDR3 spans 16 amino acids. Trimming removed 2 bases at V and 0 bases at J, with 11 bases between. The V gene's germline CDR1 is MNHNY and CDR2 SVGAGI (reference sequence).

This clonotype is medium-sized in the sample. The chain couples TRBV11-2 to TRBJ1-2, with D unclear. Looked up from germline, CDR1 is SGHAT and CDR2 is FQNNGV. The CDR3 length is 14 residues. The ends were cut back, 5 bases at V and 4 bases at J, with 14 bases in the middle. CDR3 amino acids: CASSPTSGFYGYTF. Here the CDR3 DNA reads TGTGCCAGCAGCCCTACCTCGGGGTTCTATGGCTACACCTTC. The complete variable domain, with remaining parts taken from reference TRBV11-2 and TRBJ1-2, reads EAGVAQSPRYKIIEKRQSVAFWCNPISGHATLYWYQQILGQGPKLLIQFQNNGVVDDSQLPKDRFSAERLKGVDSTLKIQPAKLEDSAVYLCASSPTSGFYGYTFGSGTRLTVV.

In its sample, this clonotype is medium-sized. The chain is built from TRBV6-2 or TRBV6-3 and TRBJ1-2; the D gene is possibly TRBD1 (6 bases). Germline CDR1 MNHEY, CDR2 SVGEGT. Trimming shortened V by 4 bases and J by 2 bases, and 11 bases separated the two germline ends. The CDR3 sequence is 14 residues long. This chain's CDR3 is CASSSWTVNYGYTF. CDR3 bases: TGTGCCAGCAGTTCGTGGACAGTAAACTATGGCTACACCTTC.